The 23 T cell receptor beta chains presented below share a single source sample, sequenced in a study of T cells after yellow fever vaccination. Each CDR3 protein is one row after TCRdb ran MiXCR on the 5' RACE reads. Of 35,000 to 55,000 distinct CDR3 sequences listed, 5.5% to 8% are singletons. This material consisted of PBMCs, either bulk or a sorted T-cell subset (CD4+, CD8+, memory, or dextramer-sorted; not recorded which), taken 45 days after the yellow fever booster vaccination. The source of these receptors is a man in his thirties or forties who received the YFV17D yellow fever vaccine.

This clonotype was seen once. Being one base from a much bigger clone, this may be a read error. The V and J genes are TRBV5-8 and TRBJ1-2; the D is unclear. V was clipped by 3 bases and J by 4 bases, with 10 bases between them. In germline, CDR1 is SGHTS, CDR2 YDEGEE. CDR3 length: 13 residues. CDR3 DNA sequence: TGTGCCAGCAGCTCGACGGGAGTCTATGGCTACACCTTC. Protein: CASSSTGVYGYTF.

The V gene is TRBV14, the J gene TRBJ2-1, with TRBD2 matching 10 bases. The J segment lost 3 bases and the V segment lost 3 bases, leaving 2 bases of the junction unmatched. The CDR3 length is 15 residues. The germline V gene encodes CDR1 SGHDN and CDR2 FVKESK. The CDR3 loop reads CASSHVAGGYNEQFF. The DNA for the CDR3 is TGTGCCAGCAGCCATGTAGCGGGAGGCTACAATGAGCAGTTCTTC.

As concerns this clonotype: One end of the junction varies from germline; a read error may be responsible. V and J are TRBV7-8 and TRBJ2-5; D call uncertain. The CDR3 has 11 amino acids. Germline V gives CDR1 SGHVS, CDR2 FQNEAQ. The CDR3 loop reads CASSRREAQYF. CDR3 DNA sequence: TGTGCCAGCAGCCGAAGAGAGGCCCAGTACTTC.

This clonotype was found many times. The chain employs TRBV4-3 and TRBJ1-3; D is uncertain. Looked up from germline, CDR1 is LGHNA and CDR2 is YSLEER. Trimming took off 1 base at V and 2 bases at J, with 12 bases between the two ends. This CDR3 comprises 16 residues. CDR3 amino acids: CASSQGSVLTGNTIYF. The CDR3 DNA reads as TGCGCCAGCAGCCAAGGAAGTGTCCTAACTGGAAACACCATATATTTT.

This clonotype appeared many times. The chain combines TRBV27 with TRBJ2-7; D is perhaps TRBD2 (6 bases). Germline assignment: CDR1 MNHEY and CDR2 SMNVEV (reference sequence). The CDR3 covers 16 residues. V was clipped by 4 bases and J by 3 bases, with 19 bases between them. CDR3 sequence (DNA): TGTGCCAGCAGTTCCCCTCGGCGCGGGAAGGACTACGAGCAGTACTTC. The encoded protein is CASSSPRRGKDYEQYF.

This clonotype was observed a handful of times. This sequence joins TRBV5-6 and TRBJ2-5, with D maybe TRBD1 (5 bases). V shed 1 base and J shed 5 bases, with 12 bases lying between them. The germline CDR1 and CDR2 sequences are SGHDT and YYEEEE. This CDR3 has 14 residues. CDR3 residues: CASSLSQGTETQYF. The CDR3 nucleotides read TGTGCCAGCAGCTTGTCGCAGGGTACGGAGACCCAGTACTTC. The full variable domain, rest sourced from reference TRBV5-6 and TRBJ2-5, is DAGVTQSPTHLIKTRGQQVTLRCSPKSGHDTVSWYQQALGQGPQFIFQYYEEEERQRGNFPDRFSGHQFPNYSSELNVNALLLGDSALYLCASSLSQGTETQYFGPGTRLLVL.

A remark on this clonotype: An end of the junction differs from the germline gene, which may be a read error. The chain recombines TRBV11-3 with TRBJ2-1; D gene uncertain. In germline, CDR1 is SGHNT, CDR2 YENEEA. CDR3 length: 14 residues. The CDR3 is CASSLDRSNNEQFF. As DNA, the CDR3 is TGTGCCAGCAGCTTAGATCGCTCCAACAATGAGCAGTTCTTC.

This clonotype was counted between two and nine times. This chain uses TRBV20-1 with TRBJ2-7; no reliable D call. The germline CDR1 and CDR2 sequences are DFQATT and SNEGSKA (reference sequence). The V end lost 3 bases, the J end lost 6 bases, and 18 bases lay between the germline ends. The CDR3 is 14 amino acids. The CDR3 region has the DNA TGCAGTGCTAGTAACCTGGACGCCTTGGGCGAGCAGTACTTC. This sequence encodes CSASNLDALGEQYF.

For this clonotype: With a much larger clone just one base away, this may be a read error. The chain combines TRBV7-9 with TRBJ2-1; TRBD1 matches at 8 bases. CDR1 is SEHNR, CDR2 FQNEAQ, per germline (reference sequence). This CDR3 is built from 15 residues. CDR3: CTSRSGTRGPSEQFF. As DNA, the CDR3 is TGTACCAGCAGGTCCGGGACCAGGGGGCCCAGTGAGCAGTTCTTC.

This clonotype was seen ten or more times. The rearrangement links TRBV9 to TRBJ2-2; possible D gene TRBD1, 6 bases. The germline V gene has CDR1 SGDLS and CDR2 YYNGEE. V shed 5 bases and J shed 7 bases, with 15 bases lying between them. CDR3 length equals 14 residues. CDR3 coding DNA: TGTGCCAGCAGTTCCGAAAACAGGGTCGGGGAGCTGTTTTTT. The encoded protein is CASSSENRVGELFF.

CDR3 DNA sequence: TGTGCCAGTAGCCACGGACTAGCTAACTATGGCTACACCTTC. Amino acids: CASSHGLANYGYTF. The chain couples TRBV19 to TRBJ1-2; D is uncertain. Trimming took 6 bases from V and 0 from J, leaving 11 bases between them. The CDR3 loop spans 14 amino acids. Germline V gene lookup returns CDR1 LNHDA and CDR2 SQIVND (reference sequence).

This clonotype was detected only a few times. The chain links TRBV20-1 to TRBJ1-4; no definite D call. CDR1 DFQATT and CDR2 SNEGSKA come from the germline V gene (reference sequence). The CDR3 contains 14 residues. V was trimmed by 2 bases and J by 8 bases, leaving 15 bases between them. In DNA, the CDR3 is TGCAGTGCTAGATACGCCTCTGACGACGAAAAACTGTTTTTT. Translation gives CSARYASDDEKLFF.

This clonotype has just a few counts. The chain links TRBV19 to TRBJ2-2; 11 bases line up with TRBD2. CDR3 length: 16 amino acids. The V gene's germline CDR1 is LNHDA and CDR2 SQIVND (reference sequence). Trimming removed 6 bases from V and 2 bases from J; junction bases left unmatched: 5. CDR3 loop: CASRHSGRANTGELFF. DNA for the CDR3: TGTGCCAGTAGACATAGCGGGAGGGCCAACACCGGGGAGCTGTTTTTT.

V usage is TRBV23-1 and J usage is TRBJ2-7; D unresolved. TRBV23-1 is placed among ORFs of uncertain function. Trimming stripped 4 bases from V and 4 bases from J, with 20 bases between. The CDR3 totals 16 residues. CDR3 nucleotide sequence: TGCGCCAGCAGTCTTCTTTGCCCATCGCAGAGGTACGAGCAGTACTTC. Translating gives CASSLLCPSQRYEQYF.

This clonotype has at least ten counts. The genes are TRBV20-1 and TRBJ2-3; TRBD2 matches at 9 bases. This CDR3 region has 15 residues. After removal of 5 bases from V and 2 bases from J, the junction contained 8 bases not matched to a gene. Looked up from germline, CDR1 is DFQATT and CDR2 is SNEGSKA (reference sequence). The CDR3 DNA sequence: TGCAGTGCTGAAAATAGCGGGGGAACCACAGATACGCAGTATTTT. Translating it yields CSAENSGGTTDTQYF.

This clonotype was recorded many times. J is TRBJ2-5 and V is TRBV24-1, with 7 bases identical to TRBD1. The trim removed 4 bases at V and 8 bases at J, leaving 12 bases unmatched. CDR3 length: 15 residues. Per the germline V gene, CDR1 is KGHDR and CDR2 is SFDVKD. CDR3 DNA sequence: TGTGCCACCAGTGACCCATCGACAGGGAAGAGAACCCAGTACTTC. Translating gives CATSDPSTGKRTQYF.

This clonotype has only a few counts. The chain joins TRBV9 to TRBJ2-1; 8 nucleotides line up with TRBD2. The ends lost 0 bases at V and 7 bases at J; junction bases unmatched: 9. CDR3 length equals 16 residues. Germline V gene data show CDR1 as SGDLS and CDR2 as YYNGEE. The CDR3 region is CASSVVNSGMINEQFF. In DNA, the CDR3 is TGTGCCAGCAGCGTAGTCAATAGCGGGATGATAAATGAGCAGTTCTTC.

This clonotype was recorded many times. V gene TRBV9 combines with J gene TRBJ1-2; D remains ambiguous. The CDR3 contains 18 residues. The germline V and J ends were trimmed by 0 bases and 4 bases, with 22 bases remaining between them. Germline assignment: CDR1 SGDLS and CDR2 YYNGEE. As DNA, the CDR3 is TGTGCCAGCAGCGTAGAGTCGGGCAGGCGGCGAAGCGCCTATGGCTACACCTTC. This gives the protein CASSVESGRRRSAYGYTF.

The chain couples TRBV6-5 to TRBJ2-7; D call uncertain. Between the trimmed V and J ends, which lost 10 bases and 3 bases, there was a span of 10 bases. Germline V gene lookup returns CDR1 MNHEY and CDR2 SVGAGI. This CDR3 contains 11 residues. The CDR3 DNA sequence: TGTGCCACCGTGGTGGGCTACGAGCAGTACTTC. Encoded protein: CATVVGYEQYF.

This clonotype has more than one count but fewer than ten. This rearrangement joins TRBV7-2 to TRBJ2-1; D ambiguous. Germline CDR1 and CDR2: SGHTA and FQGNSA. The CDR3 is 15 residues long. V lost 5 bases and J 0 bases, leaving 11 bases between the germline ends. The CDR3 reads CASSPDLLSYNEQFF. The CDR3 nucleotides read TGTGCCAGCAGCCCGGACCTACTCTCCTACAATGAGCAGTTCTTC.

This clonotype was observed at least ten times. The V call is TRBV28, the J call TRBJ1-2; TRBD1 matches at 8 bases. Germline V gene lookup returns CDR1 MDHEN and CDR2 SYDVKM. With 6 bases clipped from V and 8 bases from J, the junction kept 14 bases outside the gene matches. The length of the CDR3 is 15 residues. The DNA for the CDR3 is TGTGCCAGCAGCACAACCGGGACAGGAGGCGGGGGCTACACCTTC. The encoded protein is CASSTTGTGGGGYTF.

Only one count was recorded for this clonotype. A clone one base away is much larger, so this may be a read error. The rearrangement uses TRBV7-2 and TRBJ2-3; no clear D gene. The CDR3 contains 14 residues. V was cut by 5 bases and J by 0 bases, with 9 bases left in between. Germline V gives CDR1 SGHTA, CDR2 FQGNSA. The CDR3 coding sequence is TGTGCCAGCAGCCGTTCCCCTAGCACAGATACGCAGTATTTT. It codes for CASSRSPSTDTQYF. Full variable domain (rest looked up from reference TRBV7-2 and TRBJ2-3): GAGVSQSPSNKVTEKGKDVELRCDPISGHTALYWYRQSLGQGLEFLIYFQGNSAPDKSGLPSDRFSAERTGGSVSTLTIQRTQQEDSAVYLCASSRSPSTDTQYFGPGTRLTVL.

The rearrangement links TRBV15 to TRBJ1-5; D may be TRBD1 (6 bases). Germline assignment: CDR1 LNHNV and CDR2 YYDKDF (reference sequence). This CDR3 has 15 amino acids. Trimming stripped 0 bases from V and 7 bases from J, with 13 bases between. The CDR3: CATSRDQGRGQPQHF. CDR3 nucleotide sequence: TGTGCCACCAGCAGAGATCAGGGGAGGGGGCAGCCCCAGCATTTT.